The clone carrying this T cell receptor (beta chain) was seen repeatedly, ten times or more. These data come from a study of prognosis after radiotherapy for stage I lung cancer. On the study more broadly: Patients (around 14 men, about six women) were aged roughly 53 to 90, median roughly 74 years. Concurrent therapy was given to no patient receiving stereotactic body radiotherapy.

From genomic DNA, TCR beta CDR3 was amplified by two-round multiplex PCR. It was primers specific to each TRBV and TRBJ gene that first-round PCR used. TCRdb recomputed calls from the multiplex PCR reads with MiXCR, one row per CDR3 protein. Here the sample spans 15,000 to 20,000 distinct CDR3 sequences, 50% being singletons. Blood, 5.5 to 6 milliliters, was collected at each of two time points. Here the sequenced sample was PBMCs, taken before or after stereotactic body radiation therapy (not recorded which). The TCR sequence derives from a donor over 45 with non-small cell lung cancer.

The CDR3: CASSIAAGLNYGYTF. CDR3 nucleotides: TGTGCCAGTAGTATTGCCGCGGGCCTCAACTATGGCTACACCTTC. This sequence joins TRBV19 and TRBJ1-2; D call uncertain. Trimming stripped 3 bases from V and 2 bases from J, with 13 bases between. This CDR3 comprises 15 residues. The germline V gene has CDR1 LNHDA and CDR2 SQIVND (reference sequence). Drawing the rest from reference TRBV19 and TRBJ1-2, the complete variable domain is DGGITQSPKYLFRKEGQNVTLSCEQNLNHDAMYWYRQDPGQGLRLIYYSQIVNDFQKGDIAEGYSVSREKKESFPLTVTSAQKNPTAFYLCASSIAAGLNYGYTFGSGTRLTVV.